This record covers a single T cell receptor beta chain. Under the authors' procedure: The assay estimated nucleated cells by amplifying reference gene primers. TCRdb keeps only in-frame clones here, not all; method: immunoSEQ multiplex PCR. From that table come the V and J calls and clone size; the DNA was used to work out D and trimming. The sample consists of 200,000 to 300,000 clones, less than 90% of them appearing once. These data belong to a study of blood T cell repertoires in COVID-19. Study-wide context: The United States, Italy and Spain were the sources of the acute and convalescent COVID-19 samples.

Germline V lookup: CDR1 MNHEY, CDR2 SVGEGT. V gave up 6 bases and J gave up 2 bases; unmatched junction bases: 8. The CDR3 is made up of 15 amino acids. Sample: peripheral blood. This TCR came from a man aged 55 to 70 with acute or convalescent COVID-19. The chain links TRBV6-2 or TRBV6-3 to TRBJ2-7; 9 bases are shared with TRBD2. CDR3: CASSQGSGGPYEQYF. Here the CDR3 DNA reads TGTGCCAGCAGCCAGGGTAGCGGGGGCCCCTACGAGCAGTACTTC.